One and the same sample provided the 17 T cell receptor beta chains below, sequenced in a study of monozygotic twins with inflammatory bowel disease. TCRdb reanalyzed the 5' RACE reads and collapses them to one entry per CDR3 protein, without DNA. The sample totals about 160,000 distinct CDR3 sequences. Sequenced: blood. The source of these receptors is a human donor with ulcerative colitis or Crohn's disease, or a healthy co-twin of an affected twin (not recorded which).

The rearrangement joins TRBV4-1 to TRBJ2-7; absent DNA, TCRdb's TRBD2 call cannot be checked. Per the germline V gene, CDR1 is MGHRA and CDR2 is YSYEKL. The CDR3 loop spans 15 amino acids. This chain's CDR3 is CASSTLAGAGYEQYF.

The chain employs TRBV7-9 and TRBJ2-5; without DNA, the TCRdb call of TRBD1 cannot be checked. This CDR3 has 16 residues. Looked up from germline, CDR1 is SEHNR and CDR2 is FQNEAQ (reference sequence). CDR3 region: CASSLGQGRSQETQYF.

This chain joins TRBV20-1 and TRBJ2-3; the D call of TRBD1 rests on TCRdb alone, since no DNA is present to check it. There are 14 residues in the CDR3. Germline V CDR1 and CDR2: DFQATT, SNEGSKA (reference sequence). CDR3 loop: CSHRTGVRTDTQYF.

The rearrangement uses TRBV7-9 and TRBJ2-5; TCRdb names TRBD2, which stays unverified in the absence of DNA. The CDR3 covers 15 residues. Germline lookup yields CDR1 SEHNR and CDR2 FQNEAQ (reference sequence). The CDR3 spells CASSPPSGSQETQYF. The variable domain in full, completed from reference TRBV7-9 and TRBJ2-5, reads DTGVSQNPRHKITKRGQNVTFRCDPISEHNRLYWYRQTLGQGPEFLTYFQNEAQLEKSRLLSDRFSAERPKGSFSTLEIQRTEQGDSAMYLCASSPPSGSQETQYFGPGTRLLVL.

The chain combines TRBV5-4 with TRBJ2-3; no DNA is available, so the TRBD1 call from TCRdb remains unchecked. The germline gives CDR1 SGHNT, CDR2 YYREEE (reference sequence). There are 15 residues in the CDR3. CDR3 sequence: CASSLRRQGTDTQYF.

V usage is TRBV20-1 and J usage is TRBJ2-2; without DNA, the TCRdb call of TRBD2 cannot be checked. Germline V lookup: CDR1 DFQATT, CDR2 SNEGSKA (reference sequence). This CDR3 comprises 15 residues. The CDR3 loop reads CSARAPGLNTGELFF.

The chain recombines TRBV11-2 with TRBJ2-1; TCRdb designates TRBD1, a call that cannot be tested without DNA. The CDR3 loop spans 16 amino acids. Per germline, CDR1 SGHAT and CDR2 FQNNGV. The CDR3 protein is CASSSRGGSAPGEQFF.

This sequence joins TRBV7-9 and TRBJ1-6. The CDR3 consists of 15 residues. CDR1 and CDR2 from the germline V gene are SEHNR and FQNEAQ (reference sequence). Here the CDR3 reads CASSSDGLDNSPLHF. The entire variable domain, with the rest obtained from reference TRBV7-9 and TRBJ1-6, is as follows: DTGVSQNPRHKITKRGQNVTFRCDPISEHNRLYWYRQTLGQGPEFLTYFQNEAQLEKSRLLSDRFSAERPKGSFSTLEIQRTEQGDSAMYLCASSSDGLDNSPLHFGNGTRLTVT.

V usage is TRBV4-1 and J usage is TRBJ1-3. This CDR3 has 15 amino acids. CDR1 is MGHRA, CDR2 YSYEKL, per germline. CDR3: CASSHDRESGNTIYF.

The chain's CDR3 is CASSPGQEETQYF. The chain employs TRBV5-4 and TRBJ2-5; TCRdb's assignment of TRBD1 cannot be checked, as there is no DNA. Germline assignment: CDR1 SGHNT and CDR2 YYREEE (reference sequence). The CDR3 is made up of 13 amino acids.

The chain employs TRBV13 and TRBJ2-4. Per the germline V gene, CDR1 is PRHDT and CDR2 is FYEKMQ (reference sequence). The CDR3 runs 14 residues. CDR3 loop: CASSLTVAKNIQYF.

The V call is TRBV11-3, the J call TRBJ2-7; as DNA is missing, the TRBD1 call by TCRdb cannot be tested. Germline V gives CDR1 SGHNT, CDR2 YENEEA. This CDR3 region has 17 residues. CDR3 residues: CASSLGMGQGPPHEQYF.

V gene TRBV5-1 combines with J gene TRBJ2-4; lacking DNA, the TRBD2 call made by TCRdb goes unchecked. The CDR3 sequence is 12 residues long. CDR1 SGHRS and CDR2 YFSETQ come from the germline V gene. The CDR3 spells CASSLSGDIQYF.

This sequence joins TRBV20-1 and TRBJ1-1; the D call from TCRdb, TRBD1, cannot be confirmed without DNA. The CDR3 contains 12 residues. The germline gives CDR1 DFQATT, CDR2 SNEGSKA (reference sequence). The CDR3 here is CSARGRGHQAFF.

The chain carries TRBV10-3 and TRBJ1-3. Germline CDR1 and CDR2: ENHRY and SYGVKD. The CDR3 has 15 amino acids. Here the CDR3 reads CAIRESRVSGNTIYF.

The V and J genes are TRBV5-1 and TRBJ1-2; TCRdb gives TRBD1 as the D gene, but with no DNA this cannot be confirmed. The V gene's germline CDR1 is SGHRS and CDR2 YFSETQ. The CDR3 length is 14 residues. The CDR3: CASSLGQASYGYTF.

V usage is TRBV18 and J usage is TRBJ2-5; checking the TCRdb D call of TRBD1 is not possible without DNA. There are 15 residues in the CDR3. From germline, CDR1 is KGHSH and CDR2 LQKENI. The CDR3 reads CASSTGTGYQETQYF.